The rows below give T cell receptor beta chains drawn from one sample of a study of regulatory T cells in long-lasting Graves disease. TCRdb redid the calling of the multiplex PCR reads with MiXCR, one entry per CDR3 protein. The sample lists hundreds of thousands of distinct CDR3 sequences; roughly 15% were seen once. The data were also submitted as part of a second study, on T cells in Graves' hyperthyroidism and ophthalmopathy.

The sample here was peripheral blood mononuclear cells (PBMCs), taken at new diagnosis, from a patient treated with antithyroid drugs. Receptor source: a woman in her 30s with Graves disease. CDR3s leave out the opening cysteine and the closing phenylalanine or tryptophan.

V,CDR3
TRBV11-2,ASSLTRGGLGVQY
TRBV28,ASRWGPYEQY
TRBV7-9,ASSLQADTQY
TRBV3-1,ASRPTDRTYNEQF
TRBV7-9,ASSLQGGSSTDTQY
TRBV20-1,SAEDRLSYGYT
TRBV7-9,ASSLVVATNEKLF
TRBV20-1,SASFPIYEQY
TRBV6-1,ASSSRGRGQGDTQY
TRBV20-1,GGFAGGYEQY
TRBV29-1,SVLLPGTGNQPQH
TRBV5-1,ASSYHELDTQY
TRBV5-1,ASRDGVLGEGF
TRBV20-1,SARSSGGWNEKLF
TRBV11-1,ASSLEDGTIYEQY
TRBV2,ASSGPWGGNYGYT
TRBV30,AWSGSGSTYEQY
TRBV6-5,ASSYWGSDTGELF
TRBV27,ASREEGRLVGELF
TRBV6-2/TRBV6-3,ASSELGTSYVDTQY
TRBV6-2/TRBV6-3,ASNKVGAGELF
TRBV6-1,ASRTGTGSGGELF
TRBV20-1,SASRPGADTQY
TRBV18,ASSPARDGYT
TRBV28,ASSPPGAGFTEAF
TRBV28,ATIQGLGERY
TRBV27,ATKHEYASNTGELF